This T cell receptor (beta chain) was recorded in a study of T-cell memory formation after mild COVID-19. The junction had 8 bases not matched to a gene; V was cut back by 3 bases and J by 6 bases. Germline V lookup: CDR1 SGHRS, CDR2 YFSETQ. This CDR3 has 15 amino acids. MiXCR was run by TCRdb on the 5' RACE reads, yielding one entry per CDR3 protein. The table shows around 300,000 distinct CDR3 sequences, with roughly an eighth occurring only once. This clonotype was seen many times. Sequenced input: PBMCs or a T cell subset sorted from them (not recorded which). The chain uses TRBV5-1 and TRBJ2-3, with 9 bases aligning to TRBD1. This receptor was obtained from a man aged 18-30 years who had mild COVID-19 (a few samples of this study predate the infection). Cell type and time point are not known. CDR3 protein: CASSWGTGTPDTQYF. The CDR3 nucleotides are TGCGCCAGCAGCTGGGGGACAGGGACCCCGGATACGCAGTATTTT.